The clone carrying this T cell receptor (beta chain) came up a few times. This sample is part of a study of T-cell reconstitution after alpha-beta-depleted transplantation in children. Preparation of the TCRbeta library used unique molecular identifiers. From the PCR reads, TCRdb called clonotypes with MiXCR, one entry per CDR3 protein. The data show about 360,000 distinct CDR3 sequences, about an eighth seen once. CDR3 length: 12 residues. J is TRBJ2-2 and V is TRBV21-1. TRBV21-1 represents a pseudogene. The receptor comes from a human donor who donated a stem cell graft to a child with Fanconi anemia. Sequencing was performed on PBMCs, taken from the stem cell graft. In nucleotides, the CDR3 is TGTGCCATCGCCAATAACACCGGGGAGCTGTTTTTT. Translating gives CAIANNTGELFF.